This entry describes one T cell receptor (beta chain). The antigen remains undetermined. Run at survey level, the immunoSEQ assay was version v3.0. Sequencing was performed with immunoSEQ multiplex PCR; in TCRdb, only in-frame clones are kept and a portion is missing. Counted here are just over 15,000 clones, roughly 83% occurring once; the ten biggest clones make up approximately 20%. The sample originates from a study of long-term antiretroviral therapy in people with HIV. This CDR3 region has 14 residues. The germline gives CDR1 SGHTS, CDR2 YDEGEE. V lost 4 bases and J 3 bases, leaving 14 bases between the germline ends. General observations from the study: In the period from about 2004 to 2018, blood was collected, possibly under older ART regimens. Post-ART diversity increased but stayed below transplant donor controls.

This receptor was obtained from a man aged 40-49 years with HIV. The chain is built from TRBV5-8 and TRBJ2-7, with a tentative D call TRBD2 (6 bases). Here the sequenced sample was unsorted PBMCs, taken just before starting antiretroviral therapy. The CDR3: CASSQDPGVYEQYF. The CDR3 coding sequence is TGTGCCAGCAGCCAGGACCCGGGGGTCTACGAGCAGTACTTC. Variable domain in full (rest from reference TRBV5-8 and TRBJ2-7): EAGVTQSPTHLIKTRGQQATLRCSPISGHTSVYWYQQALGLGLQFLLWYDEGEERNRGNFPPRFSGRQFPNYSSELNVNALELEDSALYLCASSQDPGVYEQYFGPGTRLTVT.